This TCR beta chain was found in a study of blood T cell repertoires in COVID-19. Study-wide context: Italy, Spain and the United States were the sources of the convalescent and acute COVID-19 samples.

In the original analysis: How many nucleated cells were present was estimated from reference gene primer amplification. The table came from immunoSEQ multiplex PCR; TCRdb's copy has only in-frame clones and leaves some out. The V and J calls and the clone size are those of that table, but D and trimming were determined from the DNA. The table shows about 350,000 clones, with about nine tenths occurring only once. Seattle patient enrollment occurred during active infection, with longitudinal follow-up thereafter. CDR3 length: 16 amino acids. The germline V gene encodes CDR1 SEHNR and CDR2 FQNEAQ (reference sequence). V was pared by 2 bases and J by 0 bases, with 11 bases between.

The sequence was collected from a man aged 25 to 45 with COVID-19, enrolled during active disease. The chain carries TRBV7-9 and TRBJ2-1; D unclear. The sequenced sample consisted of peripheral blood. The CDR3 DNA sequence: TGTGCCAGCAGCTTACGTACCGGTTACTCCTACAATGAGCAGTTCTTC. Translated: CASSLRTGYSYNEQFF.